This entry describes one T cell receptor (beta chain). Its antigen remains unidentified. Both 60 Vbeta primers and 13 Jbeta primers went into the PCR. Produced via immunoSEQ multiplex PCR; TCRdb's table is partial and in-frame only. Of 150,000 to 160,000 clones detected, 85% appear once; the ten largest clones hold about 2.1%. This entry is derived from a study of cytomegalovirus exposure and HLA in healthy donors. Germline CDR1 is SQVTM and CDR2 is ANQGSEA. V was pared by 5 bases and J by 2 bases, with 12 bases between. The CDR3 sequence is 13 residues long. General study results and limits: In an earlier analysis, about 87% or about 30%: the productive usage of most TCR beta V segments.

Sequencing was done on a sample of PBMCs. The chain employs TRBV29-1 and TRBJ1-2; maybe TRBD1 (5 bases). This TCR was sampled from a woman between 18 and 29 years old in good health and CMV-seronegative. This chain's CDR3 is CSVNTDSNYGYTF. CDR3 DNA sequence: TGCAGCGTTAACACAGACAGCAACTATGGCTACACCTTC.